What follows are 15 T cell receptor beta chains derived from one specimen sequenced in a study of blood T cell repertoires in COVID-19. Libraries were prepared by immunoSEQ multiplex PCR; TCRdb keeps only in-frame clonotypes and omits some of them. The sample shows 70,000 or so clones, approximately 85% of them seen only once. Material: peripheral blood. The receptors originated from a woman older than 75 with active or convalescent COVID-19.

The J gene is TRBJ1-6, the V gene TRBV4-3, with 8 bases that match TRBD1. V shed 4 bases and J 7 bases; nucleotides not matched to a gene: 9. The CDR3 length is 16 residues. Looked up from germline, CDR1 is LGHNA and CDR2 is YSLEER. Written as DNA, the CDR3 is TGCGCCAGCAGCCGACAGATGGGACAGGAGAATTCACCCCTCCACTTT. Translated, it gives CASSRQMGQENSPLHF.

As to this clone: A junction end diverges from the germline sequence, so it may reflect a read error. V and J are TRBV7-7 and TRBJ2-2; possibly TRBD2 for D (5 bases). This CDR3 is 15 amino acids long. Germline CDR1 is SSHAT and CDR2 is FNYEAQ (reference sequence). The CDR3 bases are TGTGCTAGCACCAGGTCAAGAGGAGGTCTTGGGGAGCTGTTTTTT. Translating it yields CASTRSRGGLGELFF.

DNA of the CDR3: TGTGCCAGCAGTGGGGCCGAAAACATTCAGTACTTC. It yields the protein CASSGAENIQYF. V and J are TRBV5-4 and TRBJ2-4; the D gene is possibly TRBD1 (5 bases). Looked up from germline, CDR1 is SGHNT and CDR2 is YYREEE (reference sequence). V lost 5 bases and J lost 5, with 8 bases in between. The CDR3 covers 12 residues.

This chain connects TRBV6-1 to TRBJ2-1; 8 bases align to TRBD2. Losses at the gene ends were 3 bases for V and 12 bases for J; bases not matched to a gene: 13. The CDR3 spans 15 residues. From germline, CDR1 is MNHNS and CDR2 SASEGT. Here the CDR3 DNA reads TGTGCCAGCAGTGAGAGCGGGGGCCCATACGTGGGGCAGTTCTTC. Its protein is CASSESGGPYVGQFF.

J is TRBJ2-3 and V is TRBV5-1; D might be TRBD2 (5 bases). CDR3 length: 14 amino acids. V lost 8 bases and J lost 1, with 14 bases in between. The germline CDR1 and CDR2 sequences are SGHRS and YFSETQ. The CDR3 DNA sequence: TGCGCCAGTGTTTGGACTGGGGGCACAGATACGCAGTATTTT. Amino acid sequence: CASVWTGGTDTQYF.

In its sample, this clone was seen a few times. V gene TRBV19 combines with J gene TRBJ2-2; no clear D. The CDR3 contains 12 residues. V was clipped by 5 bases and J by 8 bases, with 9 bases between them. Germline loops: CDR1 LNHDA, CDR2 SQIVND (reference sequence). CDR3 in amino acids: CASSPIFGELFF. The CDR3 DNA follows: TGTGCCAGTAGTCCTATATTTGGGGAGCTGTTTTTT.

The V call is TRBV21-1, the J call TRBJ2-2; the D segment call TRBD2 is taken from the table without a DNA check. TRBV21-1 is described as a pseudogene. There are 14 residues in the CDR3. CDR3 amino acids: CASSNLDCTGELFF. The DNA of the CDR3 is TGTGCCAGCAGCAACCTGGACTGCACCGGGGAGCTGTTTTTT.

The chain joins TRBV9 to TRBJ1-1; 7 nucleotides agree with TRBD1. Germline loops: CDR1 SGDLS, CDR2 YYNGEE. Trimming took 0 bases from V and 0 from J; bases not matched to a gene: 5. This CDR3 comprises 16 residues. CDR3 in amino acids: CASSVAGDSLNTEAFF. DNA of the CDR3: TGTGCCAGCAGCGTAGCAGGGGACAGTTTGAACACTGAAGCTTTCTTT.

The chain links TRBV19 to TRBJ1-2, with 7 bases matching TRBD1. The CDR3 runs to 14 residues. V was pared by 3 bases and J by 8 bases, with 9 bases of the junction left unmatched. Germline V lookup: CDR1 LNHDA, CDR2 SQIVND (reference sequence). The CDR3 DNA reads as TGTGCCAGTAGTATCCGCGACAGGGCCGCAGGCTACACCTTC. Encoded protein: CASSIRDRAAGYTF.

The chain carries TRBV6-5 and TRBJ1-2; D is ambiguous. Trimming removed 0 bases at V and 1 base at J, with 9 bases between. This CDR3 is 15 amino acids long. Germline values: CDR1 MNHEY, CDR2 SVGAGI. The CDR3, as DNA: TGTGCCAGCAGTTACTCAGGCCGACTTAACTATGGCTACACCTTC. Protein: CASSYSGRLNYGYTF.

The CDR3 sequence is CASSPSRAGNQPQHF. CDR3 coding DNA: TGTGCCAGTAGTCCCTCCAGGGCGGGCAATCAGCCCCAGCATTTT. The V call is TRBV19, the J call TRBJ1-5, with a weak D call TRBD1 (5 bases). The germline V gene has CDR1 LNHDA and CDR2 SQIVND (reference sequence). The length of the CDR3 is 15 residues. Trimming stripped 5 bases from V and 2 bases from J, with 13 bases between.

The chain uses TRBV28 and TRBJ2-7; a weak D match, TRBD2 (6 bases). Germline assignment: CDR1 MDHEN and CDR2 SYDVKM. V dropped 2 bases and J dropped 0 bases, with 11 bases sitting between them. The CDR3 runs to 15 residues. CDR3 DNA: TGTGCCAGCAGTTTAGGGACTTTCAGCTCCTACGAGCAGTACTTC. This translates into CASSLGTFSSYEQYF.

The J gene is TRBJ2-7, the V gene TRBV5-1; 8 bases agree with TRBD2. This CDR3 has 14 amino acids. The germline V gene encodes CDR1 SGHRS and CDR2 YFSETQ. Losses at the gene ends were 4 bases for V and 6 bases for J; bases not matched to a gene: 9. In DNA, the CDR3 is TGCGCCAGCAGCCCTCCCAGCGGGGGAACCGAGCAGTACTTC. Protein sequence: CASSPPSGGTEQYF.

V usage is TRBV10-1 and J usage is TRBJ2-1; TRBD2 is a possible D gene (6 bases). CDR1 is WNHNN, CDR2 SYGVQD, per germline (reference sequence). Trimming left V 8 bases short and J 7 bases short, with 21 bases between. The length of the CDR3 is 15 residues. In DNA form, the CDR3 reads TGCGCCAGCCCGACCGGGACTCGCAACATTAATGAGCAGTTCTTC. It codes for CASPTGTRNINEQFF.

This chain connects TRBV11-2 to TRBJ1-2; the D gene is possibly TRBD1 (6 bases). The CDR3 covers 13 residues. V was shortened by 4 bases and J by 3 bases, with 9 bases between the two germline ends. Per the germline V gene, CDR1 is SGHAT and CDR2 is FQNNGV. The CDR3, as DNA: TGTGCCAGCAGCTCGGACAGAGACTATGGCTACACCTTC. This translates into CASSSDRDYGYTF. Based on the CDR3 plus reference TRBV11-2 and TRBJ1-2, the full variable domain is EAGVAQSPRYKIIEKRQSVAFWCNPISGHATLYWYQQILGQGPKLLIQFQNNGVVDDSQLPKDRFSAERLKGVDSTLKIQPAKLEDSAVYLCASSSDRDYGYTFGSGTRLTVV.